The clone carrying this TCR beta chain was recorded only once. The ends lost 5 bases at V and 1 base at J; junction bases unmatched: 11. Germline CDR1 SGHTA, CDR2 FQGTGA. The CDR3 is made up of 17 amino acids. During active infection, Seattle patients enrolled and were then monitored through disease. The sample originates from a study of blood T cell repertoires in COVID-19. Study-wide context: Samples of COVID-19 (acute and convalescent) were obtained from the United States, Italy and Spain.

Original analysis: Reference gene primer amplification gave estimated nucleated cell counts. Using immunoSEQ multiplex PCR, the repertoire was profiled, and TCRdb retains in-frame clones only, with some absent. V, J and clone size are those of that table, while D and trimming were read from the DNA. The table includes 150,000 to 170,000 clones, 65% to 90% detected once. The V gene is TRBV7-3, the J gene TRBJ2-3, with 8 positions matching TRBD2. This receptor was identified in a woman aged 55-70 years with COVID-19, enrolled during active disease. The material sequenced was peripheral blood. The DNA of the CDR3 is TGTGCCAGCAGCCTTGCCCCCCTGACTAGCGGCACAGATACGCAGTATTTT. Translated, it gives CASSLAPLTSGTDTQYF.